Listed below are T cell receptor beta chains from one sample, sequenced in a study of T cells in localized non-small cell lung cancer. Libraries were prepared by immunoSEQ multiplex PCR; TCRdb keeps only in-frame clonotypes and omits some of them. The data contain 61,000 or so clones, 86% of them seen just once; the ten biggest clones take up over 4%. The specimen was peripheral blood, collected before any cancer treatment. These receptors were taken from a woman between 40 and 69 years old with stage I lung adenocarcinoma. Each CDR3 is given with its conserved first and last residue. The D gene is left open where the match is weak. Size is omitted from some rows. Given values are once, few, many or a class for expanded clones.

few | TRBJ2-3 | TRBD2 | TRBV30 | CACSGGAKDTQYF | TGTGCCTGTAGCGGGGGGGCGAAAGATACGCAGTATTTT
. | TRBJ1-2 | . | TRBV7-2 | CASSLAYDGYTF | TGTGCCAGCAGCTTAGCGTATGATGGCTACACCTTC
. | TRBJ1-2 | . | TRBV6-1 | CASLFGGAEGGYTF | TGTGCCAGCTTGTTCGGGGGCGCAGAGGGTGGCTACACCTTC
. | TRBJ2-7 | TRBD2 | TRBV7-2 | CASSQLTSGDSYEQYF | TGTGCCAGCAGCCAGTTGACTAGCGGGGACTCCTACGAGCAGTACTTC
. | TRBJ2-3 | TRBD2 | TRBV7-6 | CASTLGTSGGADTQYF | TGTGCCAGCACCCTAGGGACTAGCGGGGGCGCAGATACGCAGTATTTT
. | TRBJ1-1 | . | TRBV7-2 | CASSLGGYNTEAFF | TGTGCCAGCAGCTTAGGAGGGTACAACACTGAAGCTTTCTTT
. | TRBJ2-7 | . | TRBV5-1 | CASSPRLASVYEQYF | TGCGCCAGCAGCCCCCGATTGGCGTCCGTCTACGAGCAGTACTTC
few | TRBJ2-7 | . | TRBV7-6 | CASSLKGGRGEDEQYF | TGTGCCAGCAGCTTAAAGGGGGGCAGAGGGGAGGACGAGCAGTACTTC
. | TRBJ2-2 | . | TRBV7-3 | CASSFGAGNTGELFF | TGTGCCAGCAGCTTTGGGGCAGGGAACACCGGGGAGCTGTTTTTT
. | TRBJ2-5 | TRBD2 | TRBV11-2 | CASSPGTSGGETQYF | TGTGCCAGCAGCCCTGGGACTAGCGGGGGCGAGACCCAGTACTTC
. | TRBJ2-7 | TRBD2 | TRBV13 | CASSWGTSGDEQYF | TGTGCCAGCAGCTGGGGGACTAGCGGGGACGAGCAGTACTTC
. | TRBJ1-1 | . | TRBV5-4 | CASSLNLAEAFF | TGTGCCAGCAGCTTGAATCTCGCTGAAGCTTTCTTT
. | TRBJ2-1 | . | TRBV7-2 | CASSPRDFYNEQFF | TGTGCCAGCAGCCCGAGGGACTTCTACAATGAGCAGTTCTTC
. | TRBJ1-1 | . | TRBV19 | CASSTTLQVNTEAFF | TGTGCCAGTAGTACAACCCTACAGGTGAACACTGAAGCTTTCTTT
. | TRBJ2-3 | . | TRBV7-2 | CASGPGADTQYF | TGTGCCAGCGGACCAGGGGCAGATACGCAGTATTTT
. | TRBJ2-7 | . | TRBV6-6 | CASSSPTLASYEQYF | TGTGCCAGCAGTTCCCCCACATTGGCCTCCTACGAGCAGTACTTC
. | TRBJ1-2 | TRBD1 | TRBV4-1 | CASSQGGDRVTYGYTF | TGCGCCAGCAGCCAAGGTGGGGACAGGGTTACCTATGGCTACACCTTC
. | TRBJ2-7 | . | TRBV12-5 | CASGRYDSGGYEQYF | TGTGCTAGTGGCCGTTATGACTCTGGGGGCTACGAGCAGTACTTC
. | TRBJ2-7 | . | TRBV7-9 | CASSLEGGGGYEQYF | TGTGCCAGCAGCTTGGAAGGGGGAGGGGGCTACGAGCAGTACTTC
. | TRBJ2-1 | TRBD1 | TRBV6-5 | CASRPGTGDSNEQFF | TGTGCCAGCAGGCCCGGGACAGGGGACTCCAATGAGCAGTTCTTC
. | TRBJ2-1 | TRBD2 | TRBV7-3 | CASSFGLAVYNEQFF | TGTGCCAGCAGCTTTGGACTAGCGGTATACAATGAGCAGTTCTTC
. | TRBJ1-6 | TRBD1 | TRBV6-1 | CASSDRDPYNSPLHF | TGTGCCAGCAGCGACAGGGACCCCTATAATTCACCCCTCCACTTT
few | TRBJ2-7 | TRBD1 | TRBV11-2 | CASRTTGGGEQYF | TGTGCCAGCAGAACCACAGGGGGAGGTGAGCAGTACTTC
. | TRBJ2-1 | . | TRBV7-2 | CASSRRGLEQFF | TGTGCCAGCAGCCGACGGGGGCTTGAGCAGTTCTTC
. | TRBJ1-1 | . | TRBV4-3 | CASSQVAGLNTEAFF | TGCGCCAGCAGCCAAGTCGCGGGCCTGAACACTGAAGCTTTCTTT
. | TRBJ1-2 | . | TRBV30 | CAWSSPRDPKVYGYTF | TGTGCCTGGAGCTCCCCCCGGGACCCGAAGGTATATGGCTACACCTTC
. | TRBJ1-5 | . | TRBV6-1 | CASSEHFSNQPQHF | TGTGCCAGCAGTGAACACTTTAGCAATCAGCCCCAGCATTTT
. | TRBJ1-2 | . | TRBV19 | CASSVWGTNYGYTF | TGTGCCAGTAGTGTCTGGGGGACTAACTATGGCTACACCTTC
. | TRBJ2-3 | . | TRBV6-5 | CASSYSSRGDTQYF | TGTGCCAGCAGTTACTCGTCCAGGGGAGATACGCAGTATTTT
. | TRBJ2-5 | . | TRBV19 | CASSIGKTTEPQYF | TGTGCCAGTAGTATCGGCAAGACTACAGAGCCCCAGTACTTC
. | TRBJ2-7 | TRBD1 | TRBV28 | CASSLTATGGYEQYF | TGTGCCAGCAGTTTGACCGCGACAGGGGGCTACGAGCAGTACTTC
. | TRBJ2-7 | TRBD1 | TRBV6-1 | CASSDLRQGRSYEQYF | TGTGCCAGCAGTGATCTTAGACAGGGCCGCTCCTACGAGCAGTACTTC
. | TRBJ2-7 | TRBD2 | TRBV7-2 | CASSYTSGYYEQYF | TGTGCCAGCAGCTATACTAGCGGTTACTACGAGCAGTACTTC
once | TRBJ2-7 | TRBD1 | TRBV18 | CASSPGTAYEQYF | TGTGCCAGCTCACCTGGGACAGCCTACGAGCAGTACTTC
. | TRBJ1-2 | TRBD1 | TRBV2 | CASSELDRGYTF | TGTGCCAGCAGTGAATTGGACAGGGGCTACACCTTC
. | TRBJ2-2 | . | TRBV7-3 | CASSQGANAGELFF | TGTGCCAGCAGCCAAGGGGCCAACGCCGGGGAGCTGTTTTTT
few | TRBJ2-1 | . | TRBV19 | CASTSLAGTYNEQFF | TGTGCCAGTACTAGTCTAGCAGGTACCTACAATGAGCAGTTCTTC
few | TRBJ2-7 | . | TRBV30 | CAWSGGAYEQYF | TGTGCCTGGAGTGGGGGGGCCTACGAGCAGTACTTC
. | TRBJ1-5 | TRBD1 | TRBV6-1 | CASDRGSNQPQHF | TGTGCCAGCGACAGGGGGAGCAATCAGCCCCAGCATTTT
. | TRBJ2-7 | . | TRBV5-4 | CASSLVAGNEQYF | TGTGCCAGCAGCTTGGTAGCTGGGAACGAGCAGTACTTC
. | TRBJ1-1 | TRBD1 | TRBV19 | CASTIQGANTEAFF | TGTGCCAGTACCATACAGGGGGCGAACACTGAAGCTTTCTTT
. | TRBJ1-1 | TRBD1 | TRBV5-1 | CASSLGPSGTANTEAFF | TGCGCCAGCAGCTTGGGGCCCTCCGGGACAGCGAACACTGAAGCTTTCTTT
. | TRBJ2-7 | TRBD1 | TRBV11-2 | CASSLDLPTGSREQYF | TGTGCCAGCAGCTTAGATCTCCCGACAGGGTCCCGCGAGCAGTACTTC
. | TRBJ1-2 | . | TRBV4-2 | CASSQAARDGYTF | TGTGCCAGCAGCCAAGCAGCTAGGGACGGCTACACCTTC
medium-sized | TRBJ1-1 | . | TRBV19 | CASSTQAEAFF | TGTGCCAGTAGTACGCAGGCGGAAGCTTTCTTT
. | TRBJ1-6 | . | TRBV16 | CASAAGARNFNSPLHF | TGTGCCAGCGCGGCCGGGGCACGGAATTTTAATTCACCCCTCCACTTT
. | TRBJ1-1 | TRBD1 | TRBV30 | CAWSGTGATEAFF | TGTGCCTGGAGTGGGACAGGGGCCACTGAAGCTTTCTTT
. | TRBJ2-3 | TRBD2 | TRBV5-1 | CASSLASGGMVDTQYF | TGCGCCAGCAGCTTGGCTAGCGGGGGAATGGTAGATACGCAGTATTTT
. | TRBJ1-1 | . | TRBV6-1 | CASSEKDTSWANTEAFF | TGTGCCAGCAGTGAAAAGGACACCTCATGGGCGAACACTGAAGCTTTCTTT
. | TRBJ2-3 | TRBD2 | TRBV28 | CASSSLVLAARGADTQYF | TGTGCCAGCAGTTCCCTGGTGCTAGCGGCCCGGGGCGCAGATACGCAGTATTTT